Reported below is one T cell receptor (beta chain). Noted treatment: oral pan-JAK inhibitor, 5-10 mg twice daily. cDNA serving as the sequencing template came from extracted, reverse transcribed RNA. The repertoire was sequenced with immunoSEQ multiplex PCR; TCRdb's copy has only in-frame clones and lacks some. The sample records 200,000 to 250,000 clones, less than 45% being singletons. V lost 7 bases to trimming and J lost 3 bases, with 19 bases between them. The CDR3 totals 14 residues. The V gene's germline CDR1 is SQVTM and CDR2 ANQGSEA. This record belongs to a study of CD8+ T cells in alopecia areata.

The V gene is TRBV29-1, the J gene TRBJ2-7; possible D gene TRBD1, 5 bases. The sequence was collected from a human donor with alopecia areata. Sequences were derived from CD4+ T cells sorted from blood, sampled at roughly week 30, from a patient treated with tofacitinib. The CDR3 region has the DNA TGCAGCGGATACCAGGGCATCCCGTGCTACGAGCAGTACTTC. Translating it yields CSGYQGIPCYEQYF.